Following are 30 T cell receptor beta chains from one sample sequenced in a study of blood T cell repertoires in COVID-19. Method: immunoSEQ multiplex PCR; TCRdb's copy keeps in-frame clones and lacks some. Here the sample spans about 140,000 clones, approximately 90% being singletons. The sequenced material came from PBMCs or T cells enriched from blood (not recorded which). The receptors were sampled from a man aged 50 or older who had recovered from COVID-19.

This rearrangement joins TRBV7-2 to TRBJ1-2; tentatively, D is TRBD1 (6 bases). This CDR3 has 15 residues. The V gene lost 5 bases and the J gene lost 7 bases, with 20 bases spanning the gap. Per the germline V gene, CDR1 is SGHTA and CDR2 is FQGNSA. CDR3 DNA sequence: TGTGCCAGCAGCATTCGAGGGGGGGAGGTCTTTGGCTACACCTTC. This codes for CASSIRGGEVFGYTF.

The V gene is TRBV28, the J gene TRBJ2-7; 7 nucleotides agree with TRBD2. CDR3 length equals 14 residues. Germline assignment: CDR1 MDHEN and CDR2 SYDVKM. After removal of 5 bases from V and 4 bases from J, the junction contained 8 bases not matched to a gene. The chain's CDR3 is CASSPVGEGYEQYV. The CDR3 region has the DNA TGTGCCAGCAGTCCCGTGGGGGAGGGGTACGAGCAGTACGTC.

The gene calls are TRBV18 and TRBJ1-1; D might be TRBD1 (6 bases). The CDR3 is made up of 14 amino acids. Trimming left V 5 bases short and J 2 bases short, with 12 bases between. The V gene's germline CDR1 is KGHSH and CDR2 LQKENI. The CDR3 protein is CASSESQGNTEAFF. The CDR3 DNA sequence: TGTGCCAGCTCAGAATCACAGGGAAACACTGAAGCTTTCTTT.

V and J are TRBV11-2 and TRBJ2-6; D is unclear. V was trimmed by 5 bases and J by 2 bases, leaving 10 bases between them. The germline V gene has CDR1 SGHAT and CDR2 FQNNGV. This CDR3 has 15 amino acids. This CDR3 reads CASSTKQTGANVLTF. DNA of the CDR3: TGTGCCAGCAGCACAAAACAGACTGGGGCCAACGTCCTGACTTTC.

This rearrangement joins TRBV6-5 to TRBJ1-6, with 8 positions matching TRBD1. The germline V gene has CDR1 MNHEY and CDR2 SVGAGI. The CDR3 sequence is 15 residues long. The ends lost 0 bases at V and 14 bases at J; junction bases unmatched: 9. Here the CDR3 DNA reads TGTGCCAGCAGTTACTCGGACAGGGTGGGATTCACCCTCCACTTT. This sequence encodes CASSYSDRVGFTLHF.

This chain uses TRBV4-3 with TRBJ1-1, with 8 bases aligning to TRBD1. Per the germline V gene, CDR1 is LGHNA and CDR2 is YSLEER. CDR3 length: 15 residues. V shed 1 base, J shed 4 bases, and the junction held 5 bases outside the gene matches. The CDR3 DNA reads as TGCGCCAGCAGCCAAGGGACAGGGCGCGGCACTGAAGCTTTCTTT. Its protein product is CASSQGTGRGTEAFF.

The genes are TRBV28 and TRBJ1-6, with a possible D match to TRBD1 (5 bases). Germline CDR1 MDHEN, CDR2 SYDVKM. The CDR3 is made up of 15 amino acids. With 6 bases removed from V and 8 bases from J, the gap between germline ends came to 17 bases. The CDR3 here is CASRPGRGVHSPLHF. In nucleotides, the CDR3 is TGTGCCAGCAGACCCGGGCGGGGGGTACATTCACCCCTCCACTTT.

This clone was seen a few times. This rearrangement joins TRBV5-1 to TRBJ1-2; D possibly corresponds to TRBD1 (6 bases). This CDR3 has 14 amino acids. The V end was cut by 0 bases, the J end by 8 bases, with 14 bases between. Germline lookup yields CDR1 SGHRS and CDR2 YFSETQ. The CDR3 DNA follows: TGCGCCAGCAGCTTGGGGACAGCGGGAGAAGGCTACACCTTC. Encoded protein: CASSLGTAGEGYTF.

The V gene is TRBV2, the J gene TRBJ1-1, with 7 bases matching TRBD1. Germline V gives CDR1 SNHLY, CDR2 FYNNEI. Trimming took 7 bases from V and 2 from J; bases not matched to a gene: 7. The CDR3 is 14 amino acids. This CDR3 is CASTLQGGNTEAFF. In DNA, the CDR3 is TGTGCCAGCACCCTGCAGGGGGGTAACACTGAAGCTTTCTTT.

This chain joins TRBV10-3 and TRBJ1-1; TRBD1 aligns across 7 bases. V shed 7 bases, J shed 7 bases, and the junction held 9 bases outside the gene matches. This CDR3 is 13 amino acids long. CDR1 is ENHRY and CDR2 is SYGVKD in the germline V gene. CDR3: CAITADRYNEAFF. The CDR3 DNA is TGTGCCATCACCGCGGACAGGTACAATGAAGCTTTCTTT.

This clone was recorded once. This chain joins TRBV3-1 (or the pseudogene TRBV3-2) and TRBJ1-6, with a weak D call TRBD1 (5 bases). CDR3 length: 18 residues. The V gene lost 1 base and the J gene lost 7 bases, with 20 bases spanning the gap. Germline lookup yields CDR1 LGHDT and CDR2 YNNKEL (reference sequence). The CDR3 sequence is CASSQGPLWAGTNSPLHF. In DNA form, the CDR3 reads TGTGCCAGCAGCCAAGGACCGCTCTGGGCGGGGACCAATTCACCCCTCCACTTT.

The chain has TRBV28 and TRBJ1-5, with D maybe TRBD1 (6 bases). Deletions cut 6 bases from V and 1 base from J, with 16 bases between. CDR3 length: 16 residues. Per the germline V gene, CDR1 is MDHEN and CDR2 is SYDVKM. CDR3 bases: TGTGCCAGCAGAGGGGGATTAAAGGCGAGCAATCAGCCCCAGCATTTT. Translating gives CASRGGLKASNQPQHF. Looking up the rest from reference TRBV28 and TRBJ1-5 gives the full variable domain: DVKVTQSSRYLVKRTGEKVFLECVQDMDHENMFWYRQDPGLGLRLIYFSYDVKMKEKGDIPEGYSVSREKKERFSLILESASTNQTSMYLCASRGGLKASNQPQHFGDGTRLSIL.

V usage is TRBV6-2 or TRBV6-3 and J usage is TRBJ1-3, with D unclear. The CDR3 runs to 13 residues. The V gene lost 2 bases and the J gene lost 7 bases, with 9 bases spanning the gap. Germline loops: CDR1 MNHEY, CDR2 SVGEGT. CDR3 bases: TGTGCCAGCAGTTACAGGTTGCGGAACACCATATATTTT. Protein sequence: CASSYRLRNTIYF.

The chain uses TRBV28 and TRBJ1-6; 9 positions agree with TRBD1. This CDR3 is 16 amino acids long. Germline CDR1 MDHEN, CDR2 SYDVKM. Trimming removed 3 bases from V and 6 bases from J; junction bases left unmatched: 6. CDR3 DNA sequence: TGTGCCAGCAGTTTGGGGACAGGGACCTTTAATTCACCCCTCCACTTT. Its translation is CASSLGTGTFNSPLHF.

This chain uses TRBV6-5 with TRBJ1-5; D perhaps matches TRBD1 (6 bases). CDR1 MNHEY and CDR2 SVGAGI come from the germline V gene. V lost 6 bases and J 3 bases, leaving 12 bases between the germline ends. The CDR3 loop spans 14 amino acids. The CDR3 protein is CASRKGQYNQPQHF. The CDR3, as DNA: TGTGCCAGCAGAAAAGGACAGTACAATCAGCCCCAGCATTTT.

This chain links TRBV11-1 with TRBJ1-2; D ambiguous. The CDR3 runs 14 residues. The V gene's germline CDR1 is SGHAT and CDR2 FQDESV (reference sequence). V lost 4 bases and J 2 bases, leaving 11 bases between the germline ends. The CDR3 reads CASSWGTGNYGYTF. The CDR3 bases are TGTGCCAGCAGCTGGGGTACGGGGAACTATGGCTACACCTTC.

J is TRBJ1-2 and V is TRBV5-8, with D tentatively TRBD1 (6 bases). The length of the CDR3 is 13 residues. Trimming removed 5 bases at V and 5 bases at J, with 13 bases between. From germline, CDR1 is SGHTS and CDR2 YDEGEE. The CDR3 sequence is CASSYSGEYGYTF. Written as DNA, the CDR3 is TGTGCCAGCAGTTATTCAGGGGAATATGGCTACACCTTC.

This clone occurred a few times. The chain has TRBV19 and TRBJ2-1; 8 bases match TRBD2. This CDR3 has 16 amino acids. The J segment lost 8 bases and the V segment lost 5 bases, leaving 14 bases of the junction unmatched. Germline loops: CDR1 LNHDA, CDR2 SQIVND (reference sequence). CDR3 region: CASSAGVSGSRYEQFF. CDR3 DNA sequence: TGTGCCAGTAGTGCTGGGGTAAGCGGGAGTAGGTATGAGCAGTTCTTC.

V usage is TRBV7-2 and J usage is TRBJ2-1; 7 bases are a match to TRBD2. The length of the CDR3 is 15 residues. The V and J ends lost 0 bases and 2 bases, in that order; junction bases with no gene match: 1. CDR1 SGHTA and CDR2 FQGNSA come from the germline V gene. In nucleotides, the CDR3 is TGTGCCAGCAGCTTAGCGGGAGGGCCCTACAATGAGCAGTTCTTC. Translated, it gives CASSLAGGPYNEQFF.

This chain connects TRBV7-8 to TRBJ1-6; possibly TRBD1 for D (5 bases). V shed 1 base and J shed 5 bases, with 9 bases lying between them. Germline values: CDR1 SGHVS, CDR2 FQNEAQ. This CDR3 is built from 15 residues. In DNA, the CDR3 is TGTGCCAGCAGCTTAGGGGGACTGGATAATTCACCCCTCCACTTT. Amino acid sequence: CASSLGGLDNSPLHF.

The V call is TRBV2, the J call TRBJ2-1; 7 bases agree with TRBD2. V dropped 1 base and J dropped 6; count of bases not matched to a gene: 6. The germline CDR1 and CDR2 sequences are SNHLY and FYNNEI. The CDR3 sequence is 15 residues long. CDR3 loop: CASSEGGGFLNEQFF. The CDR3 DNA sequence: TGTGCCAGCAGTGAAGGGGGGGGTTTTCTCAATGAGCAGTTCTTC. The full variable domain, with the rest looked up from reference TRBV2 and TRBJ2-1, is EPEVTQTPSHQVTQMGQEVILRCVPISNHLYFYWYRQILGQKVEFLVSFYNNEISEKSEIFDDQFSVERPDGSNFTLKIRSTKLEDSAMYFCASSEGGGFLNEQFFGPGTRLTVL.

This clone was seen once. V gene TRBV18 combines with J gene TRBJ1-2, with TRBD1 matching 9 bases. CDR1 is KGHSH and CDR2 is LQKENI in the germline V gene. This CDR3 has 15 residues. With V trimmed by 4 bases and J by 2 bases, 5 bases remained unmatched. The CDR3 DNA follows: TGTGCCAGCTCACTCACGGACAGGGGAAACTATGGCTACACCTTC. This codes for CASSLTDRGNYGYTF.

The chain has TRBV5-1 and TRBJ1-1, with a possible D match to TRBD1 (5 bases). CDR3 size: 13 residues. CDR1 and CDR2 from the germline V gene are SGHRS and YFSETQ. The ends were cut back, 4 bases at V and 2 bases at J, with 9 bases in the middle. The CDR3 protein is CASSGGVNTEAFF. The CDR3 DNA reads TGCGCCAGCAGCGGAGGGGTTAACACTGAAGCTTTCTTT.

The chain links TRBV28 to TRBJ1-3; a weak D match, TRBD1 (5 bases). The germline V gene has CDR1 MDHEN and CDR2 SYDVKM. The CDR3 is made up of 14 amino acids. V was trimmed by 6 bases and J by 0 bases, leaving 9 bases between them. This chain's CDR3 is CASRTGYSGNTIYF. CDR3 nucleotides: TGTGCCAGCAGAACAGGCTACTCTGGAAACACCATATATTTT.

The rearrangement joins TRBV6-5 to TRBJ1-5; possibly TRBD1 for D (5 bases). Germline values: CDR1 MNHEY, CDR2 SVGAGI. Trimming shortened V by 5 bases and J by 2 bases, and 10 bases separated the two germline ends. The CDR3 length is 14 residues. Written as DNA, the CDR3 is TGTGCCAGCAGTCCAGGGCTTGGCAATCAGCCCCAGCATTTT. It codes for CASSPGLGNQPQHF.

The V gene is TRBV7-9, the J gene TRBJ1-2, with no clear D. The CDR3 loop spans 17 amino acids. Germline CDR1 is SEHNR and CDR2 is FQNEAQ (reference sequence). V was shortened by 5 bases and J by 2 bases, with 21 bases between the two germline ends. CDR3 sequence: CASSTQAAGLPNYGYTF. DNA of the CDR3: TGTGCCAGCAGCACCCAGGCGGCGGGCCTTCCAAACTATGGCTACACCTTC.

The CDR3 DNA is TGTGCCAGCAGTTTCGGGAGTGGAGTTTCCATATATTTT. It specifies CASSFGSGVSIYF. This chain joins TRBV28 and TRBJ1-3; no firm D call. The CDR3 consists of 13 residues. The V end lost 3 bases, the J end lost 11 bases, and 14 bases lay between the germline ends. CDR1 is MDHEN, CDR2 SYDVKM, per germline.

This clone turned up a few times. The chain has TRBV28 and TRBJ2-1, with D maybe TRBD2 (7 bases). The CDR3 is 15 residues long. The V and J ends lost 5 bases and 7 bases respectively, with 18 bases between them. Germline V gene lookup returns CDR1 MDHEN and CDR2 SYDVKM. CDR3 nucleotides: TGTGCCAGCAGTCCCCCCGGGGGGCGGTTGAATGAGCAGTTCTTC. Translated: CASSPPGGRLNEQFF.

This chain links TRBV6-1 with TRBJ1-5; the match to TRBD1 covers 7 bases. Germline assignment: CDR1 MNHNS and CDR2 SASEGT. The CDR3 is made up of 16 amino acids. V was clipped by 1 base and J by 3 bases; unmatched bases: 6. Here the CDR3 reads CASSEGTGANNQPQHF. CDR3 DNA: TGTGCCAGCAGTGAAGGGACAGGAGCTAACAATCAGCCCCAGCATTTT.

The V and J genes are TRBV24-1 and TRBJ2-5, with D perhaps TRBD2 (5 bases). The CDR3 contains 14 residues. CDR1 is KGHDR and CDR2 is SFDVKD in the germline V gene. V lost 2 bases, J lost 0 bases, and 6 bases lay in between. As DNA, the CDR3 is TGTGCCACCAGTGATTGGGGAGACCAAGAGACCCAGTACTTC. It yields the protein CATSDWGDQETQYF.